This TCR beta chain appears in the sequencing data of a study of shared clonotypes between healthy human individuals. The study separated CD4+ cells into CD45RA+ naive and CD45RA-negative memory subsets. Here immunoSEQ multiplex PCR was the method, and the copy in TCRdb shows in-frame clones only, minus some. The sample shows some 2,400,000 clones, approximately 95% of them seen only once. The CDR3 extends over 13 amino acids. Germline values: CDR1 SGHKS, CDR2 YYEKEE (reference sequence). After removal of 4 bases from V and 7 bases from J, the junction contained 7 bases not matched to a gene. The clonotype comes from a man in his late teens or twenties in good health. The sequencing sample was made of naive CD4+ T cells sorted from blood. Subset described: CD45RA+ positively selected. This chain uses TRBV5-5 with TRBJ2-7, with TRBD2 matching over 8 bases. This chain's CDR3 is CASSDSRGGEQYF. The CDR3 DNA reads as TGTGCCAGCAGCGACTCCCGGGGGGGAGAGCAGTACTTC.